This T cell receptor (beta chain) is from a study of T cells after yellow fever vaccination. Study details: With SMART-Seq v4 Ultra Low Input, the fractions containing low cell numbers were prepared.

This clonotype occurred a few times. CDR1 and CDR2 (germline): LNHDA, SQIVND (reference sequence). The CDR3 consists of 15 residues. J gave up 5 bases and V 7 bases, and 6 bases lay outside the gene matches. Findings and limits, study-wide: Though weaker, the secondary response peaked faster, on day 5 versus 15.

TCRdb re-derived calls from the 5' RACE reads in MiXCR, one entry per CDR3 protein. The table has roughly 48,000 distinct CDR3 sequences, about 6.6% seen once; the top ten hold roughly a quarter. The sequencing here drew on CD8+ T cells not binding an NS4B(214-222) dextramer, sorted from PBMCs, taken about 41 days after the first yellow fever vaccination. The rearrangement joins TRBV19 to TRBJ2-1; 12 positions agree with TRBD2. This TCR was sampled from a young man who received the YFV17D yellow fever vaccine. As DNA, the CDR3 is TGTGCCAGTACAACTCTAGCGGGGGGGCACAATGAGCAGTTCTTC. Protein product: CASTTLAGGHNEQFF.